This T cell receptor (beta chain) comes out of a study of T-cell memory formation after mild COVID-19. About the study: Largely, TCR clusters stayed within a single donor.

cDNA libraries for TCR alpha and TCR beta, carrying sample barcodes and UMIs, came from 5'RACE with constant-segment primers. TCRdb passed the 5' RACE reads through MiXCR, listing each CDR3 protein once. This table holds around 200,000 distinct CDR3 sequences, roughly 30% found once. Trimming left V 5 bases short and J 4 bases short, with 20 bases between. The CDR3 spans 16 residues. CDR1 is SEHNR, CDR2 FQNEAQ, per germline (reference sequence). Findings and caveats of the study: Later expanders leaned toward CD4+, whereas clones contracting from day 15 to 85 were balanced CD4/CD8.

As concerns this clonotype: Its specificity is unknown.

This TCR was sampled from an adult woman who had mild COVID-19 (a few samples of this study predate the infection). Cell type and time point are not known. The chain employs TRBV7-9 and TRBJ1-2; D is possibly TRBD1 (6 bases). Sequenced: PBMCs or a T cell subset sorted from them (not recorded which). For the CDR3, the DNA is TGTGCCAGCAGCCGATCCCCTACAGGGCCTGGCTATGGCTACACCTTC. This sequence encodes CASSRSPTGPGYGYTF.